This T cell receptor (beta chain) was sequenced in a study of regulatory T cells in long-lasting Graves disease. General study points: Patients with persistent Graves' had lower TCR diversity than newly diagnosed patients.

In building TCR beta libraries, iRepertoire HTBI primers were used together with Arm-PCR of CDR3 regions. TCRdb re-called the multiplex PCR reads through MiXCR, storing one row per CDR3 protein. The sample lists 650,000 to 700,000 distinct CDR3 sequences; about 32% were seen once. Germline values: CDR1 SGDLS, CDR2 YYNGEE. Between the trimmed V and J ends, which lost 0 bases and 1 base, there was a span of 7 bases. The CDR3 extends over 14 amino acids. The table lists this clonotype with a few counts. Its antigen is currently unknown. The time point here: persistent/refractory GD, antithyroid drugs over 5 years with positive TRAb. There was RNA extracted from PBMCs, and the TCR library was made from it. An endocrinology department in Xi'an, China, recruited the patients.

Source: peripheral blood mononuclear cells (PBMCs), taken when the disease was refractory, from a patient treated with antithyroid drugs. This sequence joins TRBV9 and TRBJ2-5; no reliable D call. This clonotype was obtained from a female donor with Graves disease. In DNA form, the CDR3 reads TGTGCCAGCAGCGTAGGAGTTAGCCAAGAGACCCAGTACTTC. The encoded protein is CASSVGVSQETQYF.